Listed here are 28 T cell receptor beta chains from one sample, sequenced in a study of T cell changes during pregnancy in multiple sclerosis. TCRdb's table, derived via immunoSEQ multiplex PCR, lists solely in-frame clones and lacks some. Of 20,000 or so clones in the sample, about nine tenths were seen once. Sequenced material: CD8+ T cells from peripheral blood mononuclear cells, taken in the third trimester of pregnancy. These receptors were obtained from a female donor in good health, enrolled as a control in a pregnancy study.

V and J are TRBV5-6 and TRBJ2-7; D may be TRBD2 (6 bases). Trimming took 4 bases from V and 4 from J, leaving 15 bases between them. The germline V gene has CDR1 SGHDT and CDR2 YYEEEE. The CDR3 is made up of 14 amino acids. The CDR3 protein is CASSGGGPWYEQYF. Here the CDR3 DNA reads TGTGCCAGCAGCGGCGGAGGGCCATGGTACGAGCAGTACTTC.

Here the CDR3 DNA reads TGTGCCAGTAGTATACTTACTAACACAGATACGCAGTATTTT. Its translation is CASSILTNTDTQYF. V usage is TRBV19 and J usage is TRBJ2-3; D is unresolved. Germline loops: CDR1 LNHDA, CDR2 SQIVND (reference sequence). The CDR3 runs 14 residues. V was shortened by 2 bases and J by 2 bases, with 8 bases between the two germline ends.

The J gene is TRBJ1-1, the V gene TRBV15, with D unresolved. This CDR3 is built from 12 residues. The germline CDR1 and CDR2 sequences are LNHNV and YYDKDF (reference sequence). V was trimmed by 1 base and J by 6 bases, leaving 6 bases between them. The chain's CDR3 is CATSRVRAEAFF. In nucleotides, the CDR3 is TGTGCCACCAGCAGAGTTCGCGCTGAAGCTTTCTTT.

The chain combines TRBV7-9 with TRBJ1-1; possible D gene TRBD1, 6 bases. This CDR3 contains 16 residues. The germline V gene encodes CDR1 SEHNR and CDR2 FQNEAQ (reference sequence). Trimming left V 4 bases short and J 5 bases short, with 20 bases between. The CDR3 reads CASSSSPGGAWTEAFF. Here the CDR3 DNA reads TGTGCCAGCAGCTCCTCACCTGGGGGGGCATGGACTGAAGCTTTCTTT. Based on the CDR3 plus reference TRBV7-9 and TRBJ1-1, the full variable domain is DTGVSQNPRHKITKRGQNVTFRCDPISEHNRLYWYRQTLGQGPEFLTYFQNEAQLEKSRLLSDRFSAERPKGSFSTLEIQRTEQGDSAMYLCASSSSPGGAWTEAFFGQGTRLTVV.

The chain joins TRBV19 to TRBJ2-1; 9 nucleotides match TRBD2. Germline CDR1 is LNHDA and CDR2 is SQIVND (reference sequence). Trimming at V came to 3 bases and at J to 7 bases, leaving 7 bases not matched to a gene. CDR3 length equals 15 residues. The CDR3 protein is CASSISSGGRNEQFF. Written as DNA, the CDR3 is TGTGCCAGTAGTATCTCGAGCGGGGGGAGGAATGAGCAGTTCTTC.

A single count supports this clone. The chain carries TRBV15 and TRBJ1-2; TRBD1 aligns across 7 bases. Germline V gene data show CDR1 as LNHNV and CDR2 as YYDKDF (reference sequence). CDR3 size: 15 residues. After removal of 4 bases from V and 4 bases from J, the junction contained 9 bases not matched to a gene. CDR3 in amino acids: CATSTRQGPLYGYTF. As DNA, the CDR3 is TGTGCCACCAGCACCAGACAGGGCCCTCTCTATGGCTACACCTTC.

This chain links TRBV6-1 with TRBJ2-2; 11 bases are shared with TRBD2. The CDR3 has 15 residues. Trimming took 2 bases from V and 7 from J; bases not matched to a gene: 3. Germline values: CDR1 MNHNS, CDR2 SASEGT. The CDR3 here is CASSEIAGGHGELFF. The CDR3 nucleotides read TGTGCCAGCAGTGAAATAGCGGGAGGGCACGGGGAGCTGTTTTTT.

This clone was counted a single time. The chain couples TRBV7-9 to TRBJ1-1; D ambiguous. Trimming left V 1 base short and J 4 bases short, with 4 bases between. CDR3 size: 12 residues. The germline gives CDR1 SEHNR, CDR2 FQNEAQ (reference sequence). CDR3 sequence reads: CASSLDGTEAFF. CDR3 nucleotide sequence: TGTGCCAGCAGCTTAGACGGCACTGAAGCTTTCTTT.

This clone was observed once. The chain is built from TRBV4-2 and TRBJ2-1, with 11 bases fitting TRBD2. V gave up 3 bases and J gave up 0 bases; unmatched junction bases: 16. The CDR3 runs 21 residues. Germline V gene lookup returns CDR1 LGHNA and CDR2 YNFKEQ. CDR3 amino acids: CASSHPGGLLAGAFSYNEQFF. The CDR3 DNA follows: TGTGCCAGCAGCCACCCGGGGGGTTTACTAGCGGGGGCTTTCTCCTACAATGAGCAGTTCTTC.

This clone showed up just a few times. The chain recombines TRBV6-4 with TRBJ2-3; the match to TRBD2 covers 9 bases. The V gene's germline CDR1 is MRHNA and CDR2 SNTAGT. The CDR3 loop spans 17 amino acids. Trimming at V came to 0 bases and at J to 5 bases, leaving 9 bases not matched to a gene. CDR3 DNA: TGTGCCAGCAGTGACTCTGGGTCTAGCGGGGCGGGAGATACGCAGTATTTT. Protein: CASSDSGSSGAGDTQYF.

For the CDR3, the DNA is TGTGCCAGCACTCCCGGGACAGCTAGCACAGATACGCAGTATTTT. Translating it yields CASTPGTASTDTQYF. The V gene is TRBV27, the J gene TRBJ2-3; 7 bases match TRBD1. Germline V CDR1 and CDR2: MNHEY, SMNVEV (reference sequence). V was clipped by 7 bases and J by 0 bases; unmatched bases: 7. This CDR3 has 15 amino acids.

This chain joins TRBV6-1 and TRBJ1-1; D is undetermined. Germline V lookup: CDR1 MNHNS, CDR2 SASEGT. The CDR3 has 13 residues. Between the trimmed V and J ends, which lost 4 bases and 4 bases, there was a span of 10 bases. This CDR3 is CASSVLVVTEAFF. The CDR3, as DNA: TGTGCCAGCAGTGTACTGGTAGTCACTGAAGCTTTCTTT.

This chain's CDR3 is CASSPGQGFEAFF. Written as DNA, the CDR3 is TGTGCCAGTAGTCCAGGACAGGGGTTTGAAGCTTTCTTT. This sequence joins TRBV19 and TRBJ1-1; 9 bases match TRBD1. The CDR3 is 13 residues long. Looked up from germline, CDR1 is LNHDA and CDR2 is SQIVND (reference sequence). V was clipped by 5 bases and J by 7 bases; unmatched bases: 5.

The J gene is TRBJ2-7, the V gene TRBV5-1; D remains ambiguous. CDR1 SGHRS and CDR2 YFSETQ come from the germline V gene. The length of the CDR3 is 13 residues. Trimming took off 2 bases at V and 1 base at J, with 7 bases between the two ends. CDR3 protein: CASSFGQSYEQYF. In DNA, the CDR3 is TGCGCCAGCAGCTTTGGCCAGTCCTACGAGCAGTACTTC.

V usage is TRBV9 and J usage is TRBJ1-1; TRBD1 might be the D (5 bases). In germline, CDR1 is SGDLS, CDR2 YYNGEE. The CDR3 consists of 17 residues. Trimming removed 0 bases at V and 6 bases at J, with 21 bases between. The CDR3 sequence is CASSVVARGSSHAEAFF. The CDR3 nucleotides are TGTGCCAGCAGCGTAGTAGCGCGGGGGTCTTCTCACGCTGAAGCTTTCTTT. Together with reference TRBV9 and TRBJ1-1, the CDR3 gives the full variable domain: DSGVTQTPKHLITATGQRVTLRCSPRSGDLSVYWYQQSLDQGLQFLIQYYNGEERAKGNILERFSAQQFPDLHSELNLSSLELGDSALYFCASSVVARGSSHAEAFFGQGTRLTVV.

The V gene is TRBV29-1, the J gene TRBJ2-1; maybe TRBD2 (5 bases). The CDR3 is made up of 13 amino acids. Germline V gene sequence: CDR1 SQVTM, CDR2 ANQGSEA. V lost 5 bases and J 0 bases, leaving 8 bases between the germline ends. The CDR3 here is CSVRLASYNEQFF. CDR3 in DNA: TGCAGCGTTAGGCTAGCCTCCTACAATGAGCAGTTCTTC.

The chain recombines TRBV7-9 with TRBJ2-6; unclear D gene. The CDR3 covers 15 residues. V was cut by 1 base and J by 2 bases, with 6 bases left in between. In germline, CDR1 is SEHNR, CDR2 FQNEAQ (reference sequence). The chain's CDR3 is CASSLVPTGANVLTF. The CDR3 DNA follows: TGTGCCAGCAGCTTAGTGCCTACTGGGGCCAACGTCCTGACTTTC.

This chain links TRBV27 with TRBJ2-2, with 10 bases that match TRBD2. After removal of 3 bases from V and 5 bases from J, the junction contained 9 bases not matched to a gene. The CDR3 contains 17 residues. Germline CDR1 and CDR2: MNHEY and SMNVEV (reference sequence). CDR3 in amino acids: CASSFMASGSRTGELFF. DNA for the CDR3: TGTGCCAGCAGTTTTATGGCTAGCGGGAGTAGGACCGGGGAGCTGTTTTTT.

The CDR3 sequence is CASSNKQGLSNQPQHF. CDR3 DNA sequence: TGTGCCAGCAGCAATAAACAGGGGTTGAGCAATCAGCCCCAGCATTTT. The V gene is TRBV21-1, the J gene TRBJ1-5; the table gives TRBD1 as D, unverified against the DNA. TRBV21-1 is described as a pseudogene. CDR3 length equals 16 residues.

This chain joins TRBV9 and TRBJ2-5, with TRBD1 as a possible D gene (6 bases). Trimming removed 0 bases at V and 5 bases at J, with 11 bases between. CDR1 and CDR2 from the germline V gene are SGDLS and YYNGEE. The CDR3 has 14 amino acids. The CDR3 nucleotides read TGTGCCAGCAGCGTAGGAGGGGGTCGGGAGACCCAGTACTTC. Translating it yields CASSVGGGRETQYF. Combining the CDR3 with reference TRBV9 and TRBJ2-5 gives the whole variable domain DSGVTQTPKHLITATGQRVTLRCSPRSGDLSVYWYQQSLDQGLQFLIQYYNGEERAKGNILERFSAQQFPDLHSELNLSSLELGDSALYFCASSVGGGRETQYFGPGTRLLVL.

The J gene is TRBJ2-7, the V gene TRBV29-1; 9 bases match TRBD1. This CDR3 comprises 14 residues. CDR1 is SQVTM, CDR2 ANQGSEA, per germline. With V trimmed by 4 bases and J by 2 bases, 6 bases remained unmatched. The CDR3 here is CSVVFRDRAYEQYF. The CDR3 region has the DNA TGCAGCGTTGTATTCAGGGACAGGGCCTACGAGCAGTACTTC.

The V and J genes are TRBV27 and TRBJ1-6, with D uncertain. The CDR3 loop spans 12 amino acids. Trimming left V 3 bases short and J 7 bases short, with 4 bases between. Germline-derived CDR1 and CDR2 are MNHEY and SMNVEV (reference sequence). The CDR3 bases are TGTGCCAGCAGTTTCCTCAATTCACCCCTCCACTTT. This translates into CASSFLNSPLHF.

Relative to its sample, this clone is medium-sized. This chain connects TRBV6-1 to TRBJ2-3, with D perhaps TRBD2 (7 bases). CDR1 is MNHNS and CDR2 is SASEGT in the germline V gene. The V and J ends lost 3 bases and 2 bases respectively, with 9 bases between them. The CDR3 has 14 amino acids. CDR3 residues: CASSDGGHTDTQYF. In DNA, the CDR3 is TGTGCCAGCAGTGACGGGGGGCACACAGATACGCAGTATTTT.

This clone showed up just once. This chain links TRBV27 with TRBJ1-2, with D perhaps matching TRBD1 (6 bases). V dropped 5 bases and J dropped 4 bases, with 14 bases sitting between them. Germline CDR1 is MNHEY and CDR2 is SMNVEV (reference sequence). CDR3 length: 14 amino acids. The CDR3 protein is CASSRGGGFYGYTF. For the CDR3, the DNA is TGTGCCAGCAGTAGAGGTGGGGGCTTCTATGGCTACACCTTC.

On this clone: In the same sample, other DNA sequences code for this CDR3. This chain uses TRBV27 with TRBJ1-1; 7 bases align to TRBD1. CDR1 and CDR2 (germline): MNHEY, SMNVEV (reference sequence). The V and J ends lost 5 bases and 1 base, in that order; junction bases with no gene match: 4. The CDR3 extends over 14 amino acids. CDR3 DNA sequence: TGTGCCAGCAGTCCCGGGACAGCGAACACTGAAGCTTTCTTT. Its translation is CASSPGTANTEAFF.

CDR3 nucleotide sequence: TGTGCCAGCAGCCAAGGGACAGGATTGGGGAACACTGAAGCTTTCTTT. Translation: CASSQGTGLGNTEAFF. The chain joins TRBV4-2 to TRBJ1-1; 7 bases line up with TRBD1. The germline gives CDR1 LGHNA, CDR2 YNFKEQ. The CDR3 is 16 amino acids. The trim removed 1 base at V and 1 base at J, leaving 6 bases unmatched.

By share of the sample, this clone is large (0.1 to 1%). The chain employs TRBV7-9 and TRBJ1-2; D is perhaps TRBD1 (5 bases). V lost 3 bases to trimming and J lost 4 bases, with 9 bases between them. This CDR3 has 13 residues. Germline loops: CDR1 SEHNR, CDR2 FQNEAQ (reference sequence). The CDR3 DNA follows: TGTGCCAGCAGCTTCCGCGACAGCTATGGCTACACCTTC. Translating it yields CASSFRDSYGYTF.

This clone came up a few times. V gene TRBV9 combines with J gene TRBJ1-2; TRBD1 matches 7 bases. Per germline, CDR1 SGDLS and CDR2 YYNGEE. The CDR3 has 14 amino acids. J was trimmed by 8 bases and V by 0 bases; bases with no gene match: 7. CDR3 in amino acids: CASSVEFTGEGYTF. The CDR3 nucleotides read TGTGCCAGCAGCGTAGAATTCACAGGGGAGGGCTACACCTTC.